The 23 T cell receptor beta chains presented below share a single source sample, sequenced in a study of cytomegalovirus exposure and HLA in healthy donors. PCR amplification relied on 60 Vbeta primers (plus 13 Jbeta primers). Measured with immunoSEQ multiplex PCR; TCRdb has only the in-frame clones, and not every one. The repertoire holds some 180,000 clones, with roughly 68% as singletons. Sequencing input: PBMCs. The receptors stem from a woman younger than 45 in good health and CMV-seronegative.

The CDR3 bases are TGTGCCAGCAGTTACTCGACGGGAGGGGCCTACGAGCAGTACTTC. It encodes CASSYSTGGAYEQYF. The chain recombines TRBV6-6 with TRBJ2-7; TRBD2 matches 8 bases. The CDR3 runs 15 residues. CDR1 and CDR2 (germline): MNHNY, SVGAGI (reference sequence). V shed 0 bases, J shed 2 bases, and the junction held 3 bases outside the gene matches.

The genes are TRBV5-1 and TRBJ2-7; 7 bases match TRBD1. This CDR3 is built from 16 residues. The ends lost 0 bases at V and 3 bases at J; junction bases unmatched: 9. Germline CDR1 and CDR2: SGHRS and YFSETQ. CDR3 region: CASSLDGTDWGYEQYF. The CDR3 DNA reads TGCGCCAGCAGCTTGGATGGGACAGATTGGGGCTACGAGCAGTACTTC.

The rearrangement uses TRBV5-1 and TRBJ2-1; 11 bases are shared with TRBD1. Germline CDR1 and CDR2: SGHRS and YFSETQ. V gave up 4 bases and J gave up 8 bases; unmatched junction bases: 8. The CDR3 contains 15 residues. The CDR3 loop reads CASSAQGQGVDEQFF. The CDR3 nucleotides are TGCGCCAGCAGCGCCCAGGGACAGGGGGTGGATGAGCAGTTCTTC.

The rearrangement joins TRBV19 to TRBJ1-2; 8 nucleotides match TRBD1. Germline CDR1 LNHDA, CDR2 SQIVND (reference sequence). V lost 6 bases to trimming and J lost 5 bases; unmatched junction nucleotides: 14. This CDR3 has 16 residues. The CDR3 is CASSLSAGTGIYGYTF. The CDR3 region has the DNA TGTGCCAGTAGCTTATCCGCCGGGACAGGAATTTATGGCTACACCTTC.

The J gene is TRBJ2-3, the V gene TRBV5-1, with D tentatively TRBD1 (5 bases). Germline CDR1 and CDR2: SGHRS and YFSETQ. This CDR3 spans 14 amino acids. V gave up 4 bases and J gave up 2 bases, with 11 bases separating them. The CDR3 DNA reads TGCGCCAGCAGCCCGGACAAACCCACAGATACGCAGTATTTT. The encoded protein is CASSPDKPTDTQYF.

This chain joins TRBV6-5 and TRBJ2-5; the match to TRBD1 covers 8 bases. CDR1 and CDR2 from the germline V gene are MNHEY and SVGAGI. V was clipped by 5 bases and J by 5 bases; unmatched bases: 10. This CDR3 comprises 15 residues. As DNA, the CDR3 is TGTGCCAGCAGTCCCGCGCAGGGGGCTGTGGAGACCCAGTACTTC. Translation: CASSPAQGAVETQYF.

The V and J genes are TRBV5-1 and TRBJ2-7, with D possibly being TRBD2 (5 bases). The CDR3 totals 13 residues. The germline V gene encodes CDR1 SGHRS and CDR2 YFSETQ. Trimming stripped 0 bases from V and 7 bases from J, with 11 bases between. Here the CDR3 DNA reads TGCGCCAGCAGCTTGGACGGACGGAGGGAGCAGTACTTC. Translation: CASSLDGRREQYF.

The chain is built from TRBV12-5 and TRBJ1-1; maybe TRBD1 (6 bases). Per the germline V gene, CDR1 is LGHNT and CDR2 is FRNRAP. Deletions cut 0 bases from V and 0 bases from J, with 8 bases between. The CDR3 spans 15 residues. CDR3 amino acids: CASGLVQGVNTEAFF. CDR3 in DNA: TGTGCTAGTGGTTTGGTACAGGGCGTGAACACTGAAGCTTTCTTT. The variable domain in full, with the rest retrieved from reference TRBV12-5 and TRBJ1-1, is DARVTQTPRHKVTEMGQEVTMRCQPILGHNTVFWYRQTMMQGLELLAYFRNRAPLDDSGMPKDRFSAEMPDATLATLKIQPSEPRDSAVYFCASGLVQGVNTEAFFGQGTRLTVV.

The V call is TRBV6-5, the J call TRBJ2-7; possibly TRBD2 for D (5 bases). This CDR3 is built from 14 residues. Trimming shortened V by 7 bases and J by 7 bases, and 20 bases separated the two germline ends. Germline-derived CDR1 and CDR2 are MNHEY and SVGAGI. CDR3 amino acids: CASKGPGVDREQYF. The CDR3 region has the DNA TGTGCCAGCAAAGGCCCCGGGGTCGACCGGGAGCAGTACTTC.

The sample holds one count of this clone. CDR3 amino acids: CASSESGLAGGLPYF. CDR3 DNA: TGTGCCAGCAGTGAATCCGGACTAGCGGGGGGCCTTCCGTACTTC. V and J are TRBV2 and TRBJ2-5, with 14 bases fitting TRBD2. V gave up 2 bases and J gave up 13 bases; unmatched junction bases: 9. Germline V gene data show CDR1 as SNHLY and CDR2 as FYNNEI. The length of the CDR3 is 15 residues.

The rearrangement joins TRBV6-6 to TRBJ2-7, with D possibly being TRBD1 (5 bases). The CDR3 covers 13 residues. Germline V gives CDR1 MNHNY, CDR2 SVGAGI (reference sequence). Trimming took 2 bases from V and 2 from J, leaving 7 bases between them. CDR3 bases: TGTGCCAGCAGTTACGACAGAACCTACGAGCAGTACTTC. It encodes CASSYDRTYEQYF.

This chain connects TRBV4-2 to TRBJ2-1; 13 positions match TRBD2. With V trimmed by 2 bases and J by 0 bases, 1 base remained unmatched. Germline assignment: CDR1 LGHNA and CDR2 YNFKEQ. The CDR3 spans 17 residues. Here the CDR3 reads CASSQWTSGSSYNEQFF. In nucleotides, the CDR3 is TGTGCCAGCAGCCAATGGACTAGCGGGAGCTCCTACAATGAGCAGTTCTTC.

V is TRBV6-1 and J is TRBJ2-3; D not resolved. This CDR3 spans 14 amino acids. V lost 3 bases, J lost 4 bases, and 11 bases lay in between. Germline V gives CDR1 MNHNS, CDR2 SASEGT. The DNA for the CDR3 is TGTGCCAGCAGTGACTACTTTCAGGCAGATACGCAGTATTTT. Amino acids: CASSDYFQADTQYF.

The rearrangement links TRBV30 to TRBJ2-1; 9 bases agree with TRBD2. Germline CDR1 GTSNPN, CDR2 SVGIG (reference sequence). CDR3 size: 14 residues. V lost 7 bases to trimming and J lost 9 bases; unmatched junction nucleotides: 13. The CDR3 sequence is CASPARALAGEQFF. The CDR3 coding sequence is TGTGCCTCGCCCGCCCGGGCACTAGCGGGTGAGCAGTTCTTC.

This clone was recorded only once. The V and J genes are TRBV2 and TRBJ1-1; TRBD1 matches at 12 bases. The V gene end was trimmed by 6 bases and the J gene end by 6 bases; junction bases not matched to a gene: 5. The CDR3 contains 14 residues. In germline, CDR1 is SNHLY, CDR2 FYNNEI. The CDR3 reads CASRPGQGASEAFF. The CDR3 coding sequence is TGTGCCAGCAGGCCGGGACAGGGGGCGTCTGAAGCTTTCTTT.

The rearrangement links TRBV11-2 to TRBJ2-7, with 9 positions matching TRBD1. The CDR3 spans 15 residues. V lost 7 bases, J lost 5 bases, and 12 bases stayed unmatched. CDR1 and CDR2 (germline): SGHAT, FQNNGV. The CDR3 nucleotides read TGTGCCAGCAAACCTCGGGACAGGGTTATACACGAGCAGTACTTC. This encodes CASKPRDRVIHEQYF. The whole variable domain, remainder taken from reference TRBV11-2 and TRBJ2-7, is EAGVAQSPRYKIIEKRQSVAFWCNPISGHATLYWYQQILGQGPKLLIQFQNNGVVDDSQLPKDRFSAERLKGVDSTLKIQPAKLEDSAVYLCASKPRDRVIHEQYFGPGTRLTVT.

The chain has TRBV25-1 and TRBJ1-2; 9 nucleotides align to TRBD1. The CDR3 covers 12 residues. Germline CDR1 MGHDK, CDR2 SYGVNS. The V and J ends lost 7 bases and 8 bases, in that order; junction bases with no gene match: 5. In nucleotides, the CDR3 is TGTGCCAGCATTGGACAGGGGAAAGGCTACACCTTC. Residues: CASIGQGKGYTF.

This sequence joins TRBV10-3 and TRBJ2-1; 10 positions agree with TRBD2. The junction had 15 bases not matched to a gene; V was cut back by 10 bases and J by 6 bases. The CDR3 runs to 16 residues. Germline assignment: CDR1 ENHRY and CDR2 SYGVKD. The CDR3 spells CATSSGTSVPGNEQFF. The CDR3 nucleotides read TGTGCCACCTCCTCCGGGACTAGCGTTCCGGGCAATGAGCAGTTCTTC.

This sequence joins TRBV6-1 and TRBJ1-1; 7 bases match TRBD1. The CDR3 is made up of 14 amino acids. The germline V gene encodes CDR1 MNHNS and CDR2 SASEGT. Trimming took 6 bases from V and 1 from J; bases not matched to a gene: 5. CDR3 sequence (DNA): TGTGCCAGCAGCGTTACAGGGGAGAACACTGAAGCTTTCTTT. Its translation is CASSVTGENTEAFF.

The V call is TRBV15, the J call TRBJ2-1; the match to TRBD2 covers 12 bases. The CDR3 has 19 amino acids. Germline V CDR1 and CDR2: LNHNV, YYDKDF (reference sequence). J gave up 4 bases and V 5 bases, and 15 bases lay outside the gene matches. Here the CDR3 reads CATSSSSGRAYSFYNEQFF. CDR3 nucleotide sequence: TGTGCCACCAGCTCTTCTAGCGGGAGGGCCTATTCATTTTACAATGAGCAGTTCTTC.

V gene TRBV7-9 combines with J gene TRBJ2-1, with 7 bases that match TRBD1. Germline CDR1 reads SEHNR; CDR2 reads FQNEAQ (reference sequence). The J segment lost 5 bases and the V segment lost 1 base, leaving 5 bases of the junction unmatched. The CDR3 length is 15 residues. In nucleotides, the CDR3 is TGTGCCAGCAGCTTAGTGGGACAGACCGACAATGAGCAGTTCTTC. This sequence encodes CASSLVGQTDNEQFF.

This chain uses TRBV27 with TRBJ2-7; 10 bases line up with TRBD2. The junction had 9 bases not matched to a gene; V was cut back by 6 bases and J by 7 bases. This CDR3 comprises 14 residues. Germline assignment: CDR1 MNHEY and CDR2 SMNVEV (reference sequence). The CDR3 spells CASRSSGRSGEQYF. The CDR3 coding sequence is TGTGCCAGCAGATCTAGCGGGAGATCGGGTGAGCAGTACTTC.

The CDR3 bases are TGTGCCAGCAGCGCTCAGGGGGGAAGTCAGCCCCAGCATTTT. Amino acid sequence: CASSAQGGSQPQHF. The rearrangement links TRBV7-9 to TRBJ1-5, with 7 bases aligning to TRBD1. Germline loops: CDR1 SEHNR, CDR2 FQNEAQ (reference sequence). Trimming removed 5 bases from V and 6 bases from J; junction bases left unmatched: 7. This CDR3 spans 14 amino acids.